The source of this T cell receptor beta chain is a study of control samples from healthy donors and cancer patients (dated by TCRdb to 2019 to 2021). Spanning cysteine to phenylalanine, the CDR3 consists of 18 amino acids. The CDR3 DNA has 54 bases and is translated from base 1. Relative to germline, V is missing 3 bases and J is missing 1 base, with 11 bases of the junction outside any gene match. The germline V gene supplies CDR1 KGHSH and CDR2 LQKENI. Receptors were amplified or captured by the immunoSEQ multiplex PCR assay. This is the immuneACCESS table as TCRdb keeps it, with only in-frame sequences that have V and J called. A part of the clones is gone; compared with another copy, unresolved V genes explain less than half, and the rest is unexplained. The sample profile shows about 160,000 clones; just over 95% of them were found once. The ten largest clones capture just over 1% of the sample.

To note about this clone: The clone's antigen remains unknown. Base qualities are not recorded, but no much larger clone differs from it by a single base.

The chain was built from TRBV18 and TRBJ2-3; 9 central bases correspond to TRBD2. The sequencing input was blood. The TCR comes from a woman younger than 45 in good health. The bases are TGTGCCAGCTCACCCGTAGCGGGGGCCCTACCCCGCACAGATACGCAGTATTTT. Its protein product is CASSPVAGALPRTDTQYF. Where the CDR3 stops, the reference TRBV18 and TRBJ2-3 genes take over; the full variable domain is NAGVMQNPRHLVRRRGQEARLRCSPMKGHSHVYWYRQLPEEGLKFMVYLQKENIIDESGMPKERFSAEFPKEGPSILRIQQVVRGDSAAYFCASSPVAGALPRTDTQYFGPGTRLTVL.